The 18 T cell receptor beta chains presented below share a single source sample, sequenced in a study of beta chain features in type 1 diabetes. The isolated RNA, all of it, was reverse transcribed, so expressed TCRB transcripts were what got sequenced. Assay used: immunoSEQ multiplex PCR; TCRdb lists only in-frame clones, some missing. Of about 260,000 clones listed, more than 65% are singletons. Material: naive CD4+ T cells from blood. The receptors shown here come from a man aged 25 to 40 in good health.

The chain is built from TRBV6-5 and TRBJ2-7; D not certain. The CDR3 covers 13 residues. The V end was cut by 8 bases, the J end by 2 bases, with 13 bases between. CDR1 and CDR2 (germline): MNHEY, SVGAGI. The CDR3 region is CASRSPATYEQYF. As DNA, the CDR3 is TGTGCCAGCCGAAGCCCTGCGACCTACGAGCAGTACTTC.

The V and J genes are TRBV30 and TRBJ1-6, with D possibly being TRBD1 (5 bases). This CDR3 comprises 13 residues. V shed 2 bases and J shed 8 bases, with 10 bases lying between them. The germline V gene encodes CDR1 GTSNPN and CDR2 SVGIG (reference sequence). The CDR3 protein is CAWSRDRDSPLHF. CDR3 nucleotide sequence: TGTGCCTGGAGTAGGGACCGGGATTCACCCCTCCACTTT.

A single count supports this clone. CDR3 in amino acids: CASSQAQKSSTDTQYF. CDR3 sequence (DNA): TGCGCCAGCAGCCAAGCACAGAAGAGTAGCACAGATACGCAGTATTTT. The rearrangement joins TRBV4-3 to TRBJ2-3; D unresolved. Per germline, CDR1 LGHNA and CDR2 YSLEER. V was trimmed by 1 base and J by 0 bases, leaving 11 bases between them. The CDR3 loop spans 16 amino acids.

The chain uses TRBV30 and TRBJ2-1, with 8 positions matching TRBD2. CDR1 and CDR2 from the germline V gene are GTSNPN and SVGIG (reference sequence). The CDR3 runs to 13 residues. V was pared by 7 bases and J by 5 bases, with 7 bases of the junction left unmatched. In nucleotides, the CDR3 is TGTGCCTTAAGCGGGAGTCGACACAATGAGCAGTTCTTC. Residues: CALSGSRHNEQFF.

CDR3 in amino acids: CACHPGQGASSTIYF. CDR3 nucleotide sequence: TGTGCCTGCCACCCGGGACAGGGGGCATCAAGCACCATATATTTT. V usage is TRBV30 and J usage is TRBJ1-3; 12 positions match TRBD1. CDR3 length equals 15 residues. V dropped 6 bases and J dropped 9; count of bases not matched to a gene: 12. The germline CDR1 and CDR2 sequences are GTSNPN and SVGIG (reference sequence). Together with reference TRBV30 and TRBJ1-3, the CDR3 gives the full variable domain: SQTIHQWPATLVQPVGSPLSLECTVEGTSNPNLYWYRQAAGRGLQLLFYSVGIGQISSEVPQNLSASRPQDRQFILSSKKLLLSDSGFYLCACHPGQGASSTIYFGEGSWLTVV.

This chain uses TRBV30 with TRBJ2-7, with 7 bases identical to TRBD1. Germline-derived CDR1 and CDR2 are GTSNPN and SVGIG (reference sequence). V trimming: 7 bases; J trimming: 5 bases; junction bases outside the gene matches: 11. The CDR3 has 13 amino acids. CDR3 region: CALGGQWVDEQYF. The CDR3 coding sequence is TGTGCCTTAGGGGGACAGTGGGTTGACGAGCAGTACTTC.

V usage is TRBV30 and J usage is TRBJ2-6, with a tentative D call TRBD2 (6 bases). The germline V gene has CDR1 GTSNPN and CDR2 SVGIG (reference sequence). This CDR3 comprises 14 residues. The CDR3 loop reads CAKEGLSGANVLTF. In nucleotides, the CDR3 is TGTGCAAAGGAGGGGCTCTCTGGGGCCAACGTCCTGACTTTC.

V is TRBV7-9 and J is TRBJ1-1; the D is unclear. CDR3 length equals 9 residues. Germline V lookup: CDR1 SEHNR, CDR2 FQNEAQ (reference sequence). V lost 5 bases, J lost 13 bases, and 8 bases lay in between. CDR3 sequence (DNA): TGTGCCAGCAGCCCCTATCTTTTCTTT. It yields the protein CASSPYLFF. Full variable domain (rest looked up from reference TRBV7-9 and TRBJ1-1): DTGVSQNPRHKITKRGQNVTFRCDPISEHNRLYWYRQTLGQGPEFLTYFQNEAQLEKSRLLSDRFSAERPKGSFSTLEIQRTEQGDSAMYLCASSPYLFFGQGTRLTVV.

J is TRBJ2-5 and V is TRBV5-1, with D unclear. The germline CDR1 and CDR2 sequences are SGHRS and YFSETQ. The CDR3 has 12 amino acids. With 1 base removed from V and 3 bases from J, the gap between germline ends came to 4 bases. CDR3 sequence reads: CASSLSEETQYF. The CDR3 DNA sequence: TGCGCCAGCAGCTTGAGTGAAGAGACCCAGTACTTC.

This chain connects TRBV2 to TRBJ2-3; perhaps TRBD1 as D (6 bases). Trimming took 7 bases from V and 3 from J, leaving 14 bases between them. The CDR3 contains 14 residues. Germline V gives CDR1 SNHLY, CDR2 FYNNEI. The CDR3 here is CASTSVQGTDTQYF. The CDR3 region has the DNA TGTGCCAGCACCTCTGTTCAGGGGACAGATACGCAGTATTTT.

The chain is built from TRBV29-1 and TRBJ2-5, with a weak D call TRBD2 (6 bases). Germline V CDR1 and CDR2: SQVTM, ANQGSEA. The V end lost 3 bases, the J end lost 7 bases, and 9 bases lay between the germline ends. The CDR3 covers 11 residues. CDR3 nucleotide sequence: TGCAGCGTTGAGGTGGGGGGGACCCAGTACTTC. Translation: CSVEVGGTQYF.

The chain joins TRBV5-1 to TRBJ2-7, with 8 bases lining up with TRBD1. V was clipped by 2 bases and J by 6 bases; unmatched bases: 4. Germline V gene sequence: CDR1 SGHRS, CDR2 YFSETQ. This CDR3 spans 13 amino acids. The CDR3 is CASSFPGGGEQYF. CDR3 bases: TGCGCCAGCAGCTTCCCAGGGGGCGGCGAGCAGTACTTC.

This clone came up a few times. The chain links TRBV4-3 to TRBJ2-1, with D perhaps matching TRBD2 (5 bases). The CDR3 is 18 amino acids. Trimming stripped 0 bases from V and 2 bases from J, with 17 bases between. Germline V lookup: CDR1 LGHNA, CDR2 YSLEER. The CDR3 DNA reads TGCGCCAGCAGCCAAGAAACGAGGGCCGTAAGACCCTACAATGAGCAGTTCTTC. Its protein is CASSQETRAVRPYNEQFF.

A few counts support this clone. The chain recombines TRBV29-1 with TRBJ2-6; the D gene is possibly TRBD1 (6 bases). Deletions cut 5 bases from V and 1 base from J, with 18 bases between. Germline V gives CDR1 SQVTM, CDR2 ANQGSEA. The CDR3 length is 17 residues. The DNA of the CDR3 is TGCAGCGTTCTAGACAGGACAAGCGTTTCTGGGGCCAACGTCCTGACTTTC. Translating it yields CSVLDRTSVSGANVLTF.

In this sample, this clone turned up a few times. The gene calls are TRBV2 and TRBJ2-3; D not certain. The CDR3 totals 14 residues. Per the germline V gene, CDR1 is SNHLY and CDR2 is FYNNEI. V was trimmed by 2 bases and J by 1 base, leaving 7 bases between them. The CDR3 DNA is TGTGCCAGCAGTGAACGCCCCGGCACAGATACGCAGTATTTT. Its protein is CASSERPGTDTQYF.

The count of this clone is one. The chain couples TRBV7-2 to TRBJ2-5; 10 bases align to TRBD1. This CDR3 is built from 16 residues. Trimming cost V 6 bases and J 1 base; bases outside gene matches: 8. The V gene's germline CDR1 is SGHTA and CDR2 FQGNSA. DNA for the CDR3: TGTGCCAGCAGTTACCACCGGGACAGGGGCCAAGAGACCCAGTACTTC. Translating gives CASSYHRDRGQETQYF.

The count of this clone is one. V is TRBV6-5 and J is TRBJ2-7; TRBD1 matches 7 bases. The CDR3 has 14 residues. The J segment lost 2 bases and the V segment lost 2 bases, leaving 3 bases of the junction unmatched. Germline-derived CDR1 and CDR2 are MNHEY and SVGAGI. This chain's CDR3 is CASSYKGQTYEQYF. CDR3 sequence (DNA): TGTGCCAGCAGTTACAAGGGACAGACCTACGAGCAGTACTTC.

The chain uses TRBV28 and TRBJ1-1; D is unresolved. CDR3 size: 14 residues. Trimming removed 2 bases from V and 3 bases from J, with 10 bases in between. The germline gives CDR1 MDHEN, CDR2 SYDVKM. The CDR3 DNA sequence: TGTGCCAGCAGTTTACCGGGGTTGGACACTGAAGCTTTCTTT. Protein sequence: CASSLPGLDTEAFF.